Listed here is a single T cell receptor (beta chain). CDR3 length: 14 residues. Germline V gene sequence: CDR1 ENHRY, CDR2 SYGVKD. Trimming removed 4 bases from V and 0 bases from J; junction bases left unmatched: 2. The data were obtained in a study of cytomegalovirus exposure and HLA in healthy donors. Use of 60 Vbeta and 13 Jbeta primers characterized the PCR. The assay was immunoSEQ multiplex PCR, and TCRdb's table has in-frame clones only and misses some. The sample contains around 100,000 clones, nearly 75% of which appear only once. The TCR originated in a man aged 25 to 40 in good health and CMV-seropositive. V is TRBV10-3 and J is TRBJ1-1; TRBD1 agrees at 7 bases. Material: PBMCs. CDR3 region: CAISGGQMNTEAFF. DNA for the CDR3: TGTGCCATCAGTGGGGGACAGATGAACACTGAAGCTTTCTTT.